The 31 T cell receptor beta chains reported below all come from one sample, sequenced in a study of shared clonotypes between healthy human individuals. Measured with immunoSEQ multiplex PCR; TCRdb has only the in-frame clones, and not every one. Among about 1,900,000 clones listed, around 96% were seen once. Positive CCR7 selection of CD45RO-negative cells yielded the naive CD8 cells, and terminally differentiated effector memory CD45RA+ cells were excluded. Specimen: naive CD8+ T cells sorted from blood. These receptor sequences come from a man aged 18 to 35 in good health.

The chain employs TRBV27 and TRBJ2-1; D not certain. Trimming took off 0 bases at V and 5 bases at J, with 14 bases between the two ends. CDR1 is MNHEY and CDR2 is SMNVEV in the germline V gene (reference sequence). This CDR3 has 16 residues. The CDR3 sequence: CASSLSPALRNNEQFF. CDR3 in DNA: TGTGCCAGCAGTTTATCCCCCGCGCTGCGCAACAATGAGCAGTTCTTC.

The rearrangement uses TRBV10-1 and TRBJ2-5; D is possibly TRBD2 (6 bases). Deletions cut 3 bases from V and 7 bases from J, with 15 bases between. The germline CDR1 and CDR2 sequences are WNHNN and SYGVQD (reference sequence). The length of the CDR3 is 14 residues. CDR3 region: CASSDWDSRGTQYF. The CDR3 coding sequence is TGCGCCAGCAGTGATTGGGACTCGAGGGGGACCCAGTACTTC.

This clone was seen only a few times. The chain recombines TRBV5-8 with TRBJ1-2; tentative D call: TRBD1 (5 bases). Trimming removed 3 bases at V and 5 bases at J, with 8 bases between. The length of the CDR3 is 12 residues. The germline V gene encodes CDR1 SGHTS and CDR2 YDEGEE. CDR3 sequence reads: CASSWGLYGYTF. CDR3 nucleotide sequence: TGTGCCAGCAGCTGGGGACTGTATGGCTACACCTTC. The full variable domain, with the rest looked up from reference TRBV5-8 and TRBJ1-2, is EAGVTQSPTHLIKTRGQQATLRCSPISGHTSVYWYQQALGLGLQFLLWYDEGEERNRGNFPPRFSGRQFPNYSSELNVNALELEDSALYLCASSWGLYGYTFGSGTRLTVV.

The chain links TRBV30 to TRBJ2-7, with no clear D. The CDR3 has 11 amino acids. Looked up from germline, CDR1 is GTSNPN and CDR2 is SVGIG (reference sequence). V lost 0 bases, J lost 3 bases, and 3 bases lay in between. The CDR3 region has the DNA TGTGCCTGGAGTGTCTTCTACGAGCAGTACTTC. Its protein is CAWSVFYEQYF.

The chain couples TRBV5-6 to TRBJ2-2; D uncertain. This CDR3 contains 17 residues. The V and J ends lost 1 base and 0 bases respectively, with 13 bases between them. Germline values: CDR1 SGHDT, CDR2 YYEEEE. The CDR3 coding sequence is TGTGCCAGCAGCTTGCGGTTCAGGCACGCGAACACCGGGGAGCTGTTTTTT. Translating gives CASSLRFRHANTGELFF.

The chain recombines TRBV6-5 with TRBJ2-5, with D possibly being TRBD1 (5 bases). Deletions cut 7 bases from V and 4 bases from J, with 19 bases between. The V gene's germline CDR1 is MNHEY and CDR2 SVGAGI. The CDR3 consists of 15 residues. CDR3 protein: CASTSFDSIGETQYF. The CDR3 DNA reads TGTGCCAGCACATCCTTTGACAGCATAGGAGAGACCCAGTACTTC.

Remarks on this clone: Other DNA sequences within the sample encode an identical CDR3. The chain joins TRBV28 to TRBJ1-5; D perhaps matches TRBD1 (6 bases). This CDR3 has 15 residues. V lost 2 bases and J lost 2, with 10 bases in between. Per the germline V gene, CDR1 is MDHEN and CDR2 is SYDVKM. CDR3 sequence: CASSLRGRGNQPQHF. CDR3 coding DNA: TGTGCCAGCAGTTTAAGGGGGAGGGGCAATCAGCCCCAGCATTTT.

Remarks on this clone: The same CDR3 can be traced to other DNA sequences in this sample. The V gene is TRBV5-4, the J gene TRBJ2-2; D unresolved. Germline V gene data show CDR1 as SGHNT and CDR2 as YYREEE (reference sequence). CDR3 length: 13 residues. V shed 0 bases and J shed 5 bases, with 5 bases lying between them. CDR3 residues: CASSLAGTGELFF. CDR3 DNA: TGTGCCAGCAGCTTGGCGGGTACCGGGGAGCTGTTTTTT.

V and J are TRBV7-9 and TRBJ2-7; no firm D call. The CDR3 runs 12 residues. The germline V gene encodes CDR1 SEHNR and CDR2 FQNEAQ (reference sequence). Trimming removed 1 base at V and 6 bases at J, with 7 bases between. The DNA of the CDR3 is TGTGCCAGCAGCTTAGAGCCCTCCGAGCAGTACTTC. It encodes CASSLEPSEQYF.

The chain links TRBV6-1 to TRBJ2-7; a weak D match, TRBD1 (5 bases). This CDR3 spans 13 amino acids. The V gene lost 5 bases and the J gene lost 0 bases, with 8 bases spanning the gap. Germline V gene sequence: CDR1 MNHNS, CDR2 SASEGT. The CDR3: CASSLTVSYEQYF. The DNA of the CDR3 is TGTGCCAGCAGTCTGACAGTCTCCTACGAGCAGTACTTC.

The chain employs TRBV28 and TRBJ1-4, with 9 positions matching TRBD1. The germline CDR1 and CDR2 sequences are MDHEN and SYDVKM. Trimming cost V 5 bases and J 6 bases; bases outside gene matches: 4. The CDR3 has 14 amino acids. The DNA for the CDR3 is TGTGCCAGCAGTCAGGACAGGGGAGATGAAAAACTGTTTTTT. Its translation is CASSQDRGDEKLFF. The whole variable domain, remainder taken from reference TRBV28 and TRBJ1-4, is DVKVTQSSRYLVKRTGEKVFLECVQDMDHENMFWYRQDPGLGLRLIYFSYDVKMKEKGDIPEGYSVSREKKERFSLILESASTNQTSMYLCASSQDRGDEKLFFGSGTQLSVL.

The gene calls are TRBV4-2 and TRBJ2-3; 14 nucleotides match TRBD2. The V segment lost 1 base and the J segment 0 bases; nucleotides outside the gene matches: 3. Germline V CDR1 and CDR2: LGHNA, YNFKEQ. The CDR3 is 18 amino acids. The CDR3 sequence is CASSQGLAGGPSTDTQYF. DNA for the CDR3: TGTGCCAGCAGCCAAGGACTAGCGGGGGGGCCGAGCACAGATACGCAGTATTTT.

V usage is TRBV7-6 and J usage is TRBJ1-6; D is ambiguous. The germline V gene encodes CDR1 SGHVS and CDR2 FNYEAQ. This CDR3 is built from 15 residues. Trimming removed 1 base from V and 8 bases from J, with 12 bases in between. The DNA for the CDR3 is TGTGCCAGCAGCTTAGGTGTGCCCCCATATTCACCCCTCCACTTT. Translation: CASSLGVPPYSPLHF.

As for this clone: Other DNA variants within this sample encode the same CDR3. The chain is built from TRBV28 and TRBJ1-1, with TRBD1 as a possible D gene (6 bases). Germline V gene lookup returns CDR1 MDHEN and CDR2 SYDVKM. Trimming took 4 bases from V and 5 from J, leaving 14 bases between them. The CDR3 is made up of 14 amino acids. CDR3 loop: CASSYRGRYTEAFF. CDR3 bases: TGTGCCAGCAGTTATCGGGGGCGTTATACTGAAGCTTTCTTT. Variable domain in full (rest from reference TRBV28 and TRBJ1-1): DVKVTQSSRYLVKRTGEKVFLECVQDMDHENMFWYRQDPGLGLRLIYFSYDVKMKEKGDIPEGYSVSREKKERFSLILESASTNQTSMYLCASSYRGRYTEAFFGQGTRLTVV.

The V call is TRBV9, the J call TRBJ1-6; 7 positions match TRBD1. J gave up 12 bases and V 4 bases, and 10 bases lay outside the gene matches. The CDR3 is 14 amino acids. Germline CDR1 SGDLS, CDR2 YYNGEE. Here the CDR3 reads CASSPPGTVGPLHF. In nucleotides, the CDR3 is TGTGCCAGCAGCCCCCCCGGGACAGTCGGACCCCTCCACTTT.

The chain joins TRBV7-9 to TRBJ2-2; tentative D call: TRBD1 (6 bases). Germline V gene data show CDR1 as SEHNR and CDR2 as FQNEAQ (reference sequence). Trimming removed 10 bases from V and 4 bases from J, with 16 bases in between. This CDR3 spans 14 amino acids. Here the CDR3 DNA reads TGTGCCAACCCGCCCACAGGGCTCACCGGGGAGCTGTTTTTT. This gives the protein CANPPTGLTGELFF.

The chain is built from TRBV28 and TRBJ2-7; maybe TRBD1 (5 bases). Germline V gene sequence: CDR1 MDHEN, CDR2 SYDVKM. This CDR3 has 14 amino acids. Trimming removed 1 base from V and 2 bases from J, with 9 bases in between. This CDR3 reads CASSLYRPPYEQYF. The CDR3 nucleotides read TGTGCCAGCAGTTTATACAGGCCTCCCTACGAGCAGTACTTC. Full variable domain (missing parts from reference TRBV28 and TRBJ2-7): DVKVTQSSRYLVKRTGEKVFLECVQDMDHENMFWYRQDPGLGLRLIYFSYDVKMKEKGDIPEGYSVSREKKERFSLILESASTNQTSMYLCASSLYRPPYEQYFGPGTRLTVT.

This sequence joins TRBV27 and TRBJ2-3; possibly TRBD2 for D (7 bases). The germline gives CDR1 MNHEY, CDR2 SMNVEV (reference sequence). V lost 0 bases and J lost 3, with 10 bases in between. CDR3 length: 15 amino acids. Written as DNA, the CDR3 is TGTGCCAGCAGTTTATCGGGGGGGACAACAGATACGCAGTATTTT. As protein: CASSLSGGTTDTQYF.

V and J are TRBV7-9 and TRBJ2-3; 7 positions agree with TRBD1. Germline CDR1 reads SEHNR; CDR2 reads FQNEAQ (reference sequence). The CDR3 has 14 residues. V lost 4 bases, J lost 4 bases, and 5 bases stayed unmatched. The DNA of the CDR3 is TGTGCCAGCAGCTACACAGGGGCGGCAGATACGCAGTATTTT. Protein: CASSYTGAADTQYF.

Here the CDR3 reads CASSRQGREPQHF. The CDR3 nucleotides read TGTGCCAGCAGCAGACAGGGCCGGGAGCCCCAGCATTTT. The chain is built from TRBV2 and TRBJ1-5, with 7 bases lining up with TRBD1. The ends lost 6 bases at V and 8 bases at J; junction bases unmatched: 7. The CDR3 totals 13 residues. Germline V gene sequence: CDR1 SNHLY, CDR2 FYNNEI.

CDR3 in amino acids: CASSFGGQAAFF. The CDR3 region has the DNA TGTGCCAGCAGCTTCGGCGGGCAGGCGGCTTTCTTT. V and J are TRBV7-2 and TRBJ1-1; D remains ambiguous. From germline, CDR1 is SGHTA and CDR2 FQGNSA. Trimming took 3 bases from V and 11 from J, leaving 13 bases between them. The CDR3 runs to 12 residues.

Note on this clone: Additional DNA sequences in this sample encode the identical CDR3. The J gene is TRBJ2-7, the V gene TRBV7-9; D remains ambiguous. This CDR3 has 12 amino acids. Germline CDR1 reads SEHNR; CDR2 reads FQNEAQ (reference sequence). The ends were cut back, 6 bases at V and 3 bases at J, with 9 bases in the middle. CDR3 sequence (DNA): TGTGCCAGCAGTAGAGGCGGCTACGAGCAGTACTTC. Residues: CASSRGGYEQYF.

The chain recombines TRBV9 with TRBJ1-2, with 7 bases aligning to TRBD1. The CDR3 consists of 13 residues. Looked up from germline, CDR1 is SGDLS and CDR2 is YYNGEE. The DNA of the CDR3 is TGTGCAAGCGGGGAGGGGGCGAACTATGGCTACACCTTC. Encoded protein: CASGEGANYGYTF.

The chain has TRBV10-2 and TRBJ1-2; possible D gene TRBD1, 5 bases. Germline CDR1 reads WSHSY; CDR2 reads SAAADI. The V and J ends lost 2 bases and 8 bases respectively, with 27 bases between them. The CDR3 contains 18 residues. The CDR3 reads CASSEDSSAVLKIRGYTF. CDR3 nucleotides: TGCGCCAGCAGTGAGGACAGTTCGGCCGTCCTCAAAATACGAGGCTACACCTTC.

This clone was found once. This chain links TRBV15 with TRBJ1-4; unclear D gene. V lost 5 bases, J lost 6 bases, and 13 bases lay in between. This CDR3 is 14 amino acids long. The germline gives CDR1 LNHNV, CDR2 YYDKDF (reference sequence). The chain's CDR3 is CATSDTHEYEKLFF. The CDR3 DNA reads TGTGCCACCAGCGACACCCACGAGTATGAAAAACTGTTTTTT. Filled out from reference TRBV15 and TRBJ1-4, the complete variable domain reads DAMVIQNPRYQVTQFGKPVTLSCSQTLNHNVMYWYQQKSSQAPKLLFHYYDKDFNNEADTPDNFQSRRPNTSFCFLDIRSPGLGDTAMYLCATSDTHEYEKLFFGSGTQLSVL.

The chain combines TRBV6-1 with TRBJ2-1, with D uncertain. V lost 7 bases to trimming and J lost 4 bases, with 11 bases between them. The V gene's germline CDR1 is MNHNS and CDR2 SASEGT. CDR3 length: 13 amino acids. CDR3 in DNA: TGTGCCAGCACTTCCTGGTTATACAATGAGCAGTTCTTC. Amino acid sequence: CASTSWLYNEQFF.

About this clone: Different DNA sequences within this sample yield the same CDR3. V is TRBV9 and J is TRBJ2-3; D is unclear. V lost 2 bases to trimming and J lost 3 bases, with 7 bases between them. Per the germline V gene, CDR1 is SGDLS and CDR2 is YYNGEE. This CDR3 contains 13 residues. The DNA for the CDR3 is TGTGCCAGCAGCGTCTACGGTACAGATACGCAGTATTTT. Residues: CASSVYGTDTQYF.

The V gene is TRBV29-1, the J gene TRBJ2-1; 12 bases fit TRBD2. V shed 6 bases, J shed 5 bases, and the junction held 5 bases outside the gene matches. Germline V lookup: CDR1 SQVTM, CDR2 ANQGSEA. The length of the CDR3 is 14 residues. The CDR3 region has the DNA TGCAGCGTGACCCGACTAGCGGGAGACAATGAGCAGTTCTTC. This sequence encodes CSVTRLAGDNEQFF.

This rearrangement joins TRBV7-9 to TRBJ1-2; 9 nucleotides match TRBD1. Trimming cost V 7 bases and J 6 bases; bases outside gene matches: 9. The CDR3 totals 14 residues. Germline CDR1 and CDR2: SEHNR and FQNEAQ (reference sequence). CDR3 amino acids: CASTPMDRGDGYTF. The CDR3 DNA reads as TGTGCCAGCACCCCGATGGACAGGGGAGATGGCTACACCTTC.

J is TRBJ2-5 and V is TRBV18, with 11 bases matching TRBD1. With 5 bases clipped from V and 4 bases from J, the junction kept 9 bases outside the gene matches. The CDR3 is 16 residues long. Germline V gene lookup returns CDR1 KGHSH and CDR2 LQKENI. The DNA for the CDR3 is TGTGCCAGCTCATATACCGGGACAGGGGGTTCAGAGACCCAGTACTTC. Its translation: CASSYTGTGGSETQYF.

This clone occurred once. V usage is TRBV28 and J usage is TRBJ1-5, with D maybe TRBD1 (5 bases). Germline V lookup: CDR1 MDHEN, CDR2 SYDVKM. The CDR3 loop spans 14 amino acids. V dropped 5 bases and J dropped 5 bases, with 13 bases sitting between them. Here the CDR3 DNA reads TGTGCCAGCAGTGGGACCACCGGGGATCAGCCCCAGCATTTT. Translated, it gives CASSGTTGDQPQHF.